The clone carrying this T cell receptor beta chain was counted many times. Using a J-beta primer mix together with a sample-barcoded 5' primer, a second PCR was run for about 6 to 11 cycles. TCRdb used MiXCR to reprocess the 5' RACE reads, holding one entry per CDR3 protein. Of 1.5 million to 2 million distinct CDR3 sequences listed, around 50% are singletons. The data were obtained in a study of blood T cells in healthy people across ages. CDR1 is LGHNA, CDR2 YNFKEQ, per germline. V was clipped by 0 bases and J by 5 bases, with 14 bases between them. This CDR3 region has 15 residues. The source is a woman between 40 and 50 years old in good health. The chain joins TRBV4-2 to TRBJ2-7, with D possibly being TRBD2 (6 bases). Sequenced input: blood. The DNA for the CDR3 is TGTGCCAGCAGCCAAGAGACTAGTTTCGACCACGAGCAGTACTTC. Protein: CASSQETSFDHEQYF.